These 11 T cell receptor beta chains were sequenced from one sample in a study of cytomegalovirus exposure and HLA in healthy donors. The PCR had 60 Vbeta and 13 Jbeta primers. Sequencing used immunoSEQ multiplex PCR; TCRdb keeps in-frame clones, though not all of them. The sample records fewer than 250,000 clones, approximately 83% being singletons. The sample comprised PBMCs. The source is a woman between 45 and 65 years old in good health and CMV-seropositive.

The chain couples TRBV5-6 to TRBJ1-1; TRBD1 matches 7 bases. The CDR3 is made up of 13 amino acids. The germline CDR1 and CDR2 sequences are SGHDT and YYEEEE. Trimming cost V 6 bases and J 0 bases; bases outside gene matches: 2. CDR3 nucleotides: TGTGCCAGCACCGGGACAGTGAACACTGAAGCTTTCTTT. Amino acid sequence: CASTGTVNTEAFF. Together with reference TRBV5-6 and TRBJ1-1, the CDR3 gives the full variable domain: DAGVTQSPTHLIKTRGQQVTLRCSPKSGHDTVSWYQQALGQGPQFIFQYYEEEERQRGNFPDRFSGHQFPNYSSELNVNALLLGDSALYLCASTGTVNTEAFFGQGTRLTVV.

This chain uses TRBV5-4 with TRBJ2-2; 7 bases fit TRBD1. The CDR3 runs to 16 residues. After removal of 0 bases from V and 3 bases from J, the junction contained 5 bases not matched to a gene. Germline-derived CDR1 and CDR2 are SGHNT and YYREEE (reference sequence). The chain's CDR3 is CASSLGPGQHTGELFF. Written as DNA, the CDR3 is TGTGCCAGCAGCTTGGGCCCGGGACAGCACACCGGGGAGCTGTTTTTT.

The rearrangement links TRBV6-1 to TRBJ2-2; tentative D call: TRBD2 (6 bases). Germline-derived CDR1 and CDR2 are MNHNS and SASEGT. The V end was cut by 7 bases, the J end by 4 bases, with 16 bases between. The CDR3 totals 15 residues. The CDR3 DNA reads as TGTGCCAGCATTCCCGGGAGATTGGGCACCGGGGAGCTGTTTTTT. It specifies CASIPGRLGTGELFF.

This clone appeared a few times. The rearrangement joins TRBV19 to TRBJ1-5; 7 nucleotides agree with TRBD1. CDR3 length equals 15 residues. J gave up 1 base and V 3 bases, and 3 bases lay outside the gene matches. Germline V gene sequence: CDR1 LNHDA, CDR2 SQIVND (reference sequence). CDR3 bases: TGTGCCAGTAGTATCGACAGGGAAAGCAATCAGCCCCAGCATTTT. Translating it yields CASSIDRESNQPQHF.

This clone has more than one count but fewer than ten. The genes are TRBV5-1 and TRBJ2-7; TRBD1 matches 9 bases. Per the germline V gene, CDR1 is SGHRS and CDR2 is YFSETQ. The ends lost 1 base at V and 4 bases at J; junction bases unmatched: 3. The CDR3 length is 14 residues. The CDR3: CASSLTGGGYEQYF. The CDR3, as DNA: TGCGCCAGCAGCTTGACAGGGGGCGGGTACGAGCAGTACTTC.

The chain's CDR3 is CASSLDGRVGTEAFF. The DNA of the CDR3 is TGCGCCAGCAGCTTGGATGGCAGGGTCGGGACTGAAGCTTTCTTT. The chain is built from TRBV5-1 and TRBJ1-1; D possibly corresponds to TRBD1 (5 bases). Between the trimmed V and J ends, which lost 0 bases and 5 bases, there was a span of 14 bases. Per germline, CDR1 SGHRS and CDR2 YFSETQ. This CDR3 is built from 15 residues.

This clone was picked up one time. The V call is TRBV5-1, the J call TRBJ2-3; 8 bases align to TRBD1. The ends lost 4 bases at V and 0 bases at J; junction bases unmatched: 10. The CDR3 runs 17 residues. Germline V lookup: CDR1 SGHRS, CDR2 YFSETQ. CDR3 DNA sequence: TGCGCCAGCAGCCGGTCCGGACAGGGAGGAAGCACAGATACGCAGTATTTT. Translated, it gives CASSRSGQGGSTDTQYF.

The chain carries TRBV7-3 and TRBJ2-1, with TRBD1 matching 10 bases. This CDR3 is built from 15 residues. J lost 4 bases, V lost 3 bases, and 3 bases had no gene match. Germline V gives CDR1 SGHTA, CDR2 FQGTGA. The CDR3 coding sequence is TGTGCCAGCAGCTTTACGGGACAGGGGTACAATGAGCAGTTCTTC. Translation: CASSFTGQGYNEQFF. Full variable domain (missing parts from reference TRBV7-3 and TRBJ2-1): GAGVSQTPSNKVTEKGKYVELRCDPISGHTALYWYRQSLGQGPEFLIYFQGTGAADDSGLPNDRFFAVRPEGSVSTLKIQRTERGDSAVYLCASSFTGQGYNEQFFGPGTRLTVL.

This chain joins TRBV7-9 and TRBJ1-5; no definite D call. V was clipped by 2 bases and J by 5 bases, with 13 bases between them. Germline V gene sequence: CDR1 SEHNR, CDR2 FQNEAQ (reference sequence). The length of the CDR3 is 15 residues. As DNA, the CDR3 is TGTGCCAGCAGCTTAACGAAATTCGGGGATCAGCCCCAGCATTTT. Translation gives CASSLTKFGDQPQHF.

The V call is TRBV18, the J call TRBJ2-7, with 12 bases identical to TRBD1. V lost 3 bases and J lost 4; bases outside the gene matches: 7. The germline gives CDR1 KGHSH, CDR2 LQKENI. The CDR3 has 16 residues. The CDR3 sequence is CASSPQGTGGRYEQYF. The CDR3 DNA sequence: TGTGCCAGCTCACCGCAAGGGACAGGGGGCCGATACGAGCAGTACTTC.

About this clone: Different DNA sequences within this sample yield the same CDR3. The genes are TRBV14 and TRBJ2-7; TRBD1 matches at 9 bases. Germline CDR1 and CDR2: SGHDN and FVKESK. This CDR3 has 14 residues. J lost 2 bases, V lost 1 base, and 0 bases had no gene match. CDR3 bases: TGTGCCAGCAGCCAAGGACAGGGGGCCTACGAGCAGTACTTC. This gives the protein CASSQGQGAYEQYF.